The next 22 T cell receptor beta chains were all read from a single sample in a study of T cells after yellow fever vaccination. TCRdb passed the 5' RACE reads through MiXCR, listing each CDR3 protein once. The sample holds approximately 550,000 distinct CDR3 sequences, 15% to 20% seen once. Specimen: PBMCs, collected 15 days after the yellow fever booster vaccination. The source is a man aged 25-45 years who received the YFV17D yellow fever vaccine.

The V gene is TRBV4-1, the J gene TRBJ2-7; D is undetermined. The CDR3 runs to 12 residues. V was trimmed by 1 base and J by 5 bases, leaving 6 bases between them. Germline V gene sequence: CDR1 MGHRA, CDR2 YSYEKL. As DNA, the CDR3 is TGCGCCAGCAGCCAAGCGGGCAACGAGCAGTACTTC. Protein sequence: CASSQAGNEQYF.

The CDR3 protein is CASSPGTAFQETQYF. DNA of the CDR3: TGTGCCAGCAGCCCAGGGACAGCTTTCCAAGAGACCCAGTACTTC. The chain is built from TRBV7-3 and TRBJ2-5, with 7 bases fitting TRBD1. The CDR3 totals 15 residues. Germline trimming cut 5 bases from V and 1 base from J; bases unmatched to any gene: 7. The germline gives CDR1 SGHTA, CDR2 FQGTGA.

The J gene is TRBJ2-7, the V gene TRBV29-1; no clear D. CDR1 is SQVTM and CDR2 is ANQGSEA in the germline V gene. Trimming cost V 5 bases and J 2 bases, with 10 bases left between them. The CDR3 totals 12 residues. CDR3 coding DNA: TGCAGCGTTAAGACACTCACCTACGAGCAGTACTTC. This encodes CSVKTLTYEQYF.

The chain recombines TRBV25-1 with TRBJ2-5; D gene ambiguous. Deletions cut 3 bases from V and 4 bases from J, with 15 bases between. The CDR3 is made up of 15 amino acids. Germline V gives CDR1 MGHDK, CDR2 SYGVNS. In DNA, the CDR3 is TGTGCCAGCAGTGATTCGGGTTTGGGTGGAGAGACCCAGTACTTC. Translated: CASSDSGLGGETQYF.

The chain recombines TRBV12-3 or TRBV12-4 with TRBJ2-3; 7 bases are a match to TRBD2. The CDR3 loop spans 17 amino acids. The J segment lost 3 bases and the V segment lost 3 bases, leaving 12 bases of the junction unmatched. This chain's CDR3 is CASSFKEAGRRTDTQYF. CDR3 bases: TGTGCCAGCAGTTTCAAGGAAGCGGGACGGCGGACAGATACGCAGTATTTT.

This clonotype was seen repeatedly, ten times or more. The chain's CDR3 is CASSTTSGSPMGYF. The CDR3 region has the DNA TGTGCCAGCAGCACGACTAGCGGGAGCCCCATGGGATACTTC. The chain couples TRBV5-6 to TRBJ2-7; TRBD2 matches 12 bases. Unmatched junction bases numbered 12, after V lost 4 bases and J lost 13 bases. Germline CDR1 is SGHDT and CDR2 is YYEEEE. This CDR3 contains 14 residues.

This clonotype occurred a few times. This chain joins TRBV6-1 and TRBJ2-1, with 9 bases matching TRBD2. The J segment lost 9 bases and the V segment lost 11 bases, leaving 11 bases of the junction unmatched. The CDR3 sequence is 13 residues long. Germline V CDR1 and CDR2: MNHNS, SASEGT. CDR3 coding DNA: TGTGCCGCTACGCGAGCGGGAGGCCGTGAGCAGTTCTTC. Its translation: CAATRAGGREQFF.

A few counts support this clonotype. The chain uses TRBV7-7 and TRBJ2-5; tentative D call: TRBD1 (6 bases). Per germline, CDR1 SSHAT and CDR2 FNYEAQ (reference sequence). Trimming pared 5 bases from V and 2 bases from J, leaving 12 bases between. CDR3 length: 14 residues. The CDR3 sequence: CASSRGRGQETQYF. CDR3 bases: TGTGCCAGCAGCCGGGGCAGGGGTCAAGAGACCCAGTACTTC.

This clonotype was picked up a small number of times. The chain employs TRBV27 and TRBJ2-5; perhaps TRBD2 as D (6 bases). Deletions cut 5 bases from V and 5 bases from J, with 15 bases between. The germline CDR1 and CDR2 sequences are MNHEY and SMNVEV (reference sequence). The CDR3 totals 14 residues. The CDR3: CASSRGLEEETQYF. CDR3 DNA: TGTGCCAGCAGTAGGGGACTTGAAGAGGAGACCCAGTACTTC.

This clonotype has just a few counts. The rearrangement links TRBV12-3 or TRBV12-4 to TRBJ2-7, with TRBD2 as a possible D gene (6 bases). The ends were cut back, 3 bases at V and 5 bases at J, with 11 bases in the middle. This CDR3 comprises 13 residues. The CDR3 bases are TGTGCCAGCAGTTTGGAGGGAGCCCACGAGCAGTACTTC. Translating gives CASSLEGAHEQYF.

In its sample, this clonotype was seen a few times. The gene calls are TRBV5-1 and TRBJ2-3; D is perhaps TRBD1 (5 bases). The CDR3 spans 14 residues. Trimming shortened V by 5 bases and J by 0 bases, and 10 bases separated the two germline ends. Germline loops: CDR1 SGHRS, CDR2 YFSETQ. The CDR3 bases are TGCGCCAGCAGTCTCAGGGTCAGCACAGATACGCAGTATTTT. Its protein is CASSLRVSTDTQYF.

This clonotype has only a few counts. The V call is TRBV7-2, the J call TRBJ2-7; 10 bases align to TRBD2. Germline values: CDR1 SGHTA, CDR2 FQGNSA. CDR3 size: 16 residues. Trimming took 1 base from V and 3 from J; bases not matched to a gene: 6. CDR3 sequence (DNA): TGTGCCAGCAGCTTAGGTGCTAGCGGGAGTTTCTACGAGCAGTACTTC. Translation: CASSLGASGSFYEQYF.

Here the CDR3 DNA reads TGTGCCAGCAGCCAAGTATGGGAGTCAGACGAGCAGTACTTC. Translated, it gives CASSQVWESDEQYF. This chain joins TRBV14 and TRBJ2-7; a weak D match, TRBD2 (5 bases). V lost 1 base and J 5 bases, leaving 12 bases between the germline ends. Germline assignment: CDR1 SGHDN and CDR2 FVKESK. This CDR3 has 14 amino acids.

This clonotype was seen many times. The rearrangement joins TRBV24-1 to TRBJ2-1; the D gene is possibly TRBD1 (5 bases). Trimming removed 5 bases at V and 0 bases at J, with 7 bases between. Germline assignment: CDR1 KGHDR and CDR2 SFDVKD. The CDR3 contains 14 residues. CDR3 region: CATSGTGSYNEQFF. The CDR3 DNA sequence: TGTGCCACCAGTGGAACAGGCTCCTACAATGAGCAGTTCTTC.

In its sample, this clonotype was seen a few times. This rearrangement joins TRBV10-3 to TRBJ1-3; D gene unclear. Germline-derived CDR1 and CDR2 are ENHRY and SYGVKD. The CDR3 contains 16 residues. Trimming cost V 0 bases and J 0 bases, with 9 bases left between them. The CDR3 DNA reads TGTGCCATCAGTGAGTCGGGGTTACGCTCTGGAAACACCATATATTTT. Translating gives CAISESGLRSGNTIYF.

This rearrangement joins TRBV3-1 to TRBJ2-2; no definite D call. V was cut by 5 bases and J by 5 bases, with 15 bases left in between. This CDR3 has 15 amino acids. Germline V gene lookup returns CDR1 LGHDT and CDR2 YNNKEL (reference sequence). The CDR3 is CASSFPALTTGELFF. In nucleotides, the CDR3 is TGTGCCAGCAGCTTTCCGGCCCTGACGACCGGGGAGCTGTTTTTT.

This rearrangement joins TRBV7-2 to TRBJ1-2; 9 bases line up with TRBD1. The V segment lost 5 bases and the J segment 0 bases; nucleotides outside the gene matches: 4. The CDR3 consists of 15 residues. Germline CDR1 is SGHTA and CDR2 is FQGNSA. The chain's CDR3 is CASSERTGANYGYTF. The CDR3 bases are TGTGCCAGCAGCGAACGGACAGGGGCTAACTATGGCTACACCTTC.

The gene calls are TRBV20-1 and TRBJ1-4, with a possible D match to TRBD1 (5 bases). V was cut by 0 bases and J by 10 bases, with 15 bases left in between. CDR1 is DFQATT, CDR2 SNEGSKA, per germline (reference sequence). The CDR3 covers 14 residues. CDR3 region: CSARDRQTSGKLFF. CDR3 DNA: TGCAGTGCTAGAGACCGACAGACTTCAGGAAAACTGTTTTTT.

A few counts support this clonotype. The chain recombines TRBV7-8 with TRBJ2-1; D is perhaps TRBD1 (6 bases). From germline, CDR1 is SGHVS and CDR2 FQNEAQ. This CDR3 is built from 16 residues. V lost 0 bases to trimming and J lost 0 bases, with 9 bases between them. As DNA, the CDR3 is TGTGCCAGCAGCTTAGCTCAGGGGAGCTCCTACAATGAGCAGTTCTTC. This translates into CASSLAQGSSYNEQFF. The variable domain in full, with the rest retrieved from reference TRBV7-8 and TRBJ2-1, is GAGVSQSPRYKVAKRGQDVALRCDPISGHVSLFWYQQALGQGPEFLTYFQNEAQLDKSGLPSDRFFAERPEGSVSTLKIQRTQQEDSAVYLCASSLAQGSSYNEQFFGPGTRLTVL.

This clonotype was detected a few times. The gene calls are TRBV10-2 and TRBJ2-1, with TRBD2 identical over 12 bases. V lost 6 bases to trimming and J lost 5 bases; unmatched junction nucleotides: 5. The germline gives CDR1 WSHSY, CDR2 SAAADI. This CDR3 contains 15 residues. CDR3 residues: CASRRTSGTHNEQFF. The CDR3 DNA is TGCGCCAGCAGGCGGACTAGCGGGACCCACAATGAGCAGTTCTTC.

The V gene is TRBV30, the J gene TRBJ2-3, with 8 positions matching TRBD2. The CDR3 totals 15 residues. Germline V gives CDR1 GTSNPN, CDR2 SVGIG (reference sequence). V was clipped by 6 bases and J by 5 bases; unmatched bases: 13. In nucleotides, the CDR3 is TGTGCCTGCTCCGCGAGGGCGGGAGGTGTAGATACGCAGTATTTT. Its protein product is CACSARAGGVDTQYF.

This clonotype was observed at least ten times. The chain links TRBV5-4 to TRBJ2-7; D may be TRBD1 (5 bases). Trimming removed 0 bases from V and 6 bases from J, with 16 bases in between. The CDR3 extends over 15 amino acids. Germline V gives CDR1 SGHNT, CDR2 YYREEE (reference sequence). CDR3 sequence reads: CASSLGAGPQGEQYF. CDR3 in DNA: TGTGCCAGCAGCTTGGGGGCAGGGCCGCAAGGCGAGCAGTACTTC.